Here is one T cell receptor (beta chain) with its context. Its antigen is unidentified. Germline V gene sequence: CDR1 LGHNA, CDR2 YSLEER. Trimming pared 4 bases from V and 4 bases from J, leaving 19 bases between. CDR3 length: 16 amino acids. The sample is drawn from a study of cytomegalovirus exposure and HLA in healthy donors. Primers included in the PCR were 60 Vbeta and 13 Jbeta primers. Sequencing used immunoSEQ multiplex PCR; TCRdb keeps in-frame clones, though not all of them. The sample holds 120,000 or so clones, over 65% seen once. Study-wide results and caveats: The study labeled about 160 TCR beta chains cytomegalovirus-associated. TCR association rates varied by HLA locus in a later analysis, with DRB1 highest and HLA-C lowest.

This clonotype was obtained from a woman aged 40 to 50 in good health and CMV-seronegative. The J gene is TRBJ1-2, the V gene TRBV4-3; tentative D call: TRBD1 (5 bases). Sequencing input: PBMCs. CDR3 sequence: CASSPNQGTWGYGYTF. CDR3 nucleotides: TGCGCCAGCAGCCCAAACCAGGGTACTTGGGGCTATGGCTACACCTTC.